The rows below give T cell receptor beta chains drawn from one sample of a study of T cells in narcolepsy. Sequencing used immunoSEQ multiplex PCR; TCRdb keeps in-frame clones, though not all of them. The table records some 13,000 clones, 85% to 90% of them present only once. Sequencing used CD45RA- memory CD4+ T cells from PBMCs. The receptors originated from a human donor with narcolepsy. The CDR3 runs from the conserved cysteine through the conserved F or W. Each record gives: V gene, J gene, CDR3 protein.

TRBV2	TRBJ2-7	CASSEGPPPLEQYF
TRBV5-1	TRBJ1-4	CASSLSEGTMNEKLFF
TRBV7-9	TRBJ1-1	CASSLALQGTEKAFF
TRBV2	TRBJ1-2	CASKDEGHSNYGYTF
TRBV19	TRBJ2-3	CASSAEREFRTDTQYF
TRBV7-2	TRBJ2-7	CASSQGGAGEQYF
TRBV7-9	TRBJ2-5	CASSPSGTETQYF
TRBV10-3	TRBJ1-2	CAIRAGRGSYGYTF
TRBV7-9	TRBJ1-5	CASSSDGDYQPQHF
TRBV11-2	TRBJ2-7	CASSLEVYHYEQYF
TRBV5-1	TRBJ2-7	CASSIQGSQSYEQYF
TRBV7-2	TRBJ2-3	CASSLMGSDTQYF
TRBV5-1	TRBJ1-2	CASSYRQGAMDGYTF
TRBV27	TRBJ1-5	CASRIPGTQGQPQHF
TRBV6-5	TRBJ2-3	CASSQTGSSTDTQYF
TRBV4-2	TRBJ1-6	CASSQVSGNSPLHF
TRBV11-3	TRBJ1-1	CASSFGLSEAFF
TRBV7-3	TRBJ1-1	CASSPRSGTGDTEAFF
TRBV25-1	TRBJ2-3	CASGSGEGPDTQYF
TRBV5-1	TRBJ2-5	CASSFGTSVKETQYF
TRBV28	TRBJ1-6	CASNAGVSYSPLHF
TRBV18	TRBJ2-6	CASSPGRGLSGANVLTF
TRBV30	TRBJ1-2	CAWSTPIHLKSYGYTF
TRBV25-1	TRBJ1-5	CASSDLGNQPQHF
TRBV29-1	-	CSVGVVAGALYEQYF
TRBV5-6	TRBJ2-1	CASSFLGTGLSDEQFF
TRBV13	TRBJ2-1	CASSLRMAGGPWNEQFF
TRBV6-1	TRBJ2-7	CASRRDGGQYF
TRBV7-8	TRBJ1-2	CASSGSSGGGLYTF
TRBV19	TRBJ1-5	CASSPTGGNQPQHF
TRBV6-4	TRBJ2-2	CASSVWSGTGELFF
TRBV7-6	TRBJ2-2	CASSLGLAGGTGELFF
TRBV2	TRBJ2-1	CASSSRLRNEQFF
TRBV5-1	TRBJ2-7	CASSYDRGPYEQYF
TRBV27	TRBJ2-6	CASSQDQGWSSGANVLTF
TRBV6-6	TRBJ2-5	CASRAGDRLETQYF
TRBV9	TRBJ1-1	CASSAGAARNTEAFF
TRBV6-5	TRBJ1-1	CAIHAEGGAFF
TRBV30	TRBJ2-1	CAWDREFYNEQFF
TRBV2	TRBJ2-4	CASSVELVKSIQYF
TRBV9	TRBJ2-7	CASSPRASGTPEQYF
TRBV11-3	TRBJ2-3	CASSQGTSAVSDTQYF
TRBV5-3	TRBJ2-7	CARSLAGRRSEQYF
TRBV7-8	TRBJ2-3	CASSFQRSTDTQYF
TRBV7-2	TRBJ2-7	CASSTQGVGPYEQYF
TRBV7-9	TRBJ1-1	CASSSLTEQGRGTEAFF
TRBV29-1	TRBJ2-7	CSVRAGGEQYF
TRBV25-1	TRBJ2-3	CASSDRSGSLTDTQYF